The entry below describes one TCR beta chain. Its antigen is not identified. The data derive from a study of cytomegalovirus exposure and HLA in healthy donors. Broader study findings: Exclusion applied to some V segments, including TRBV6-2 and TRBV6-3, as they were indistinguishable.

60 Vbeta and 13 Jbeta primers were used in PCR. The repertoire was sequenced with immunoSEQ multiplex PCR; TCRdb's copy has only in-frame clones and lacks some. Seen here are some 150,000 clones, roughly 78% observed once, and the top ten hold under 5.5%. Looked up from germline, CDR1 is MDHEN and CDR2 is SYDVKM. The trim removed 3 bases at V and 2 bases at J, leaving 2 bases unmatched. The CDR3 runs 15 residues. The chain uses TRBV28 and TRBJ1-5; 9 nucleotides match TRBD1. The sequence was obtained from a man over 45 in good health and CMV-seropositive. Input material: PBMCs. As DNA, the CDR3 is TGTGCCAGCAGTTTGGACAGGGGAGGCAATCAGCCCCAGCATTTT. This codes for CASSLDRGGNQPQHF.